The entry below describes one TCR beta chain. Authors' analysis steps: Reference gene primer amplification in the assay estimated nucleated cell counts. The table came from immunoSEQ multiplex PCR; TCRdb's copy has only in-frame clones and leaves some out. That table gives V, J and clone size, and the DNA gave D and trimming. The sample has around 250,000 clones; just over 85% are singletons. This CDR3 contains 18 residues. V was trimmed by 1 base and J by 6 bases, leaving 21 bases between them. Germline CDR1 LGHDT, CDR2 YNNKEL (reference sequence). This specimen belongs to a study of blood T cell repertoires in COVID-19. Study details: From the United States, Italy and Spain came samples of acute and convalescent COVID-19. T cells, B-cell-depleted T cells, or PBMCs supplied cDNA or gDNA.

The sequenced sample was peripheral blood. The clonotype was recovered from a woman in her 30s with active or convalescent COVID-19. This chain uses TRBV3-1 (or the pseudogene TRBV3-2) with TRBJ2-2; tentative D call: TRBD1 (6 bases). The CDR3 DNA is TGTGCCAGCAGCCAAGGCCATCTGAGGCTCAGGGGAGCCGGGGAGCTGTTTTTT. This gives the protein CASSQGHLRLRGAGELFF.